These 14 T cell receptor beta chains were sequenced from one sample in a study of T cells in Graves' hyperthyroidism and ophthalmopathy. From RNA transcripts, TCR beta CDR3 regions were amplified. TCR CDR3 underwent first-round RT-PCR with the HTBI primer set. TCRdb passed the multiplex PCR reads through MiXCR, listing each CDR3 protein once. The profile shows around 340,000 distinct CDR3 sequences, roughly 18% of them singletons. Sequencing was done on a sample of blood. The source is a woman in her fifties or sixties with Graves' hyperthyroidism.

This chain connects TRBV10-3 to TRBJ1-5, with TRBD1 matching 8 bases. The CDR3 runs to 17 residues. Trimming cost V 0 bases and J 6 bases; bases outside gene matches: 10. Germline lookup yields CDR1 ENHRY and CDR2 SYGVKD. CDR3 residues: CAISESGTGGSGQPQHF. Written as DNA, the CDR3 is TGTGCCATCAGTGAGTCGGGGACAGGAGGATCGGGTCAGCCCCAGCATTTT.

In the case of this clonotype: It is likely a read error, because the conserved phenylalanine at the end of the CDR3 is missing. The chain recombines TRBV20-1 with TRBJ2-1; tentatively, D is TRBD1 or TRBD2 (6 bases each). V was clipped by 0 bases and J by 1 base, with 16 bases between them. Per the germline V gene, CDR1 is DFQATT and CDR2 is SNEGSKA (reference sequence). The length of the CDR3 is 17 residues. CDR3 in DNA: TGCAGTGCTAGAGATCAAGGGGGGCTCGTATCCTACAATGAGCAGTTCTCC. Translation gives CSARDQGGLVSYNEQFS.

This chain uses TRBV29-1 with TRBJ1-1, with TRBD1 identical over 9 bases. CDR3 length equals 12 residues. Germline loops: CDR1 SQVTM, CDR2 ANQGSEA. V gave up 7 bases and J gave up 8 bases; unmatched junction bases: 8. Here the CDR3 DNA reads TGCAGCGGCGGGACAGGGAGGGAAGAAGCTTTCTTT. This translates into CSGGTGREEAFF.

The chain uses TRBV20-1 and TRBJ2-3, with TRBD2 matching 7 bases. V shed 4 bases and J 0 bases; nucleotides not matched to a gene: 7. This CDR3 region has 15 residues. CDR1 is DFQATT, CDR2 SNEGSKA, per germline (reference sequence). The CDR3 here is CSATPGGTSTDTQYF. The DNA for the CDR3 is TGCAGTGCTACCCCGGGGGGTACTAGCACAGATACGCAGTATTTT.

This clonotype was seen repeatedly, ten times or more. The chain has TRBV2 and TRBJ1-2; tentatively, D is TRBD1 (5 bases). Germline V gene lookup returns CDR1 SNHLY and CDR2 FYNNEI. The CDR3 totals 15 residues. V lost 2 bases, J lost 4 bases, and 14 bases lay in between. The CDR3 here is CASSEQGRGSYGYTF. CDR3 sequence (DNA): TGTGCCAGCAGTGAACAGGGACGGGGTAGCTATGGCTACACCTTC.

This clonotype was observed a handful of times. The chain combines TRBV15 with TRBJ2-3, with D hard to call. CDR3 length: 12 amino acids. CDR1 is LNHNV and CDR2 is YYDKDF in the germline V gene (reference sequence). Between the trimmed V and J ends, which lost 3 bases and 0 bases, there was a span of 1 base. In nucleotides, the CDR3 is TGTGCCACCAGCAGCAGCACAGATACGCAGTATTTT. This gives the protein CATSSSTDTQYF.

This chain links TRBV10-3 with TRBJ2-7, with D maybe TRBD1 (6 bases). The CDR3 has 14 residues. V lost 5 bases to trimming and J lost 5 bases, with 16 bases between them. Germline V gene lookup returns CDR1 ENHRY and CDR2 SYGVKD. The CDR3 DNA follows: TGTGCCATCAGTCGCCAGGGGCGAGAGGACGAGCAGTACGTC. This sequence encodes CAISRQGREDEQYV.

V and J are TRBV6-1 and TRBJ1-5; D may be TRBD1 (5 bases). Trimming stripped 5 bases from V and 0 bases from J, with 14 bases between. The CDR3 runs 16 residues. The germline gives CDR1 MNHNS, CDR2 SASEGT. DNA of the CDR3: TGTGCCAGCAGTAGAGTGGCAGGGTATAGCAATCAGCCCCAGCATTTT. Translation: CASSRVAGYSNQPQHF.

This clonotype was picked up many times. The gene calls are TRBV20-1 and TRBJ2-3, with TRBD2 matching over 13 bases. V dropped 3 bases and J dropped 1; count of bases not matched to a gene: 1. The CDR3 runs to 15 residues. The V gene's germline CDR1 is DFQATT and CDR2 SNEGSKA (reference sequence). Here the CDR3 DNA reads TGCAGTGCTAGTGGGACTAGCGGGGGCACAGATACGCAGTATTTT. Protein sequence: CSASGTSGGTDTQYF.

This clonotype has a count of ten or more. The rearrangement links TRBV28 to TRBJ2-3; TRBD2 aligns across 12 bases. The V gene end was trimmed by 4 bases and the J gene end by 4 bases; junction bases not matched to a gene: 6. The germline V gene has CDR1 MDHEN and CDR2 SYDVKM. CDR3 size: 16 residues. Here the CDR3 DNA reads TGTGCCAGCAGTTCTTGGACTAGCGGGGCGGCAGATACGCAGTATTTT. Amino acids: CASSSWTSGAADTQYF.

The sample holds many counts of this clonotype. The genes are TRBV5-1 and TRBJ2-1, with 9 bases identical to TRBD1. CDR3 size: 14 residues. Per the germline V gene, CDR1 is SGHRS and CDR2 is YFSETQ. J lost 6 bases, V lost 5 bases, and 6 bases had no gene match. CDR3 residues: CASRSGTGINEQFF. CDR3 DNA sequence: TGCGCCAGCAGAAGCGGGACAGGGATCAATGAGCAGTTCTTC.

This clonotype was observed at least ten times. The rearrangement uses TRBV5-1 and TRBJ2-3; weak D call: TRBD1 (5 bases). The CDR3 has 14 residues. The germline V gene encodes CDR1 SGHRS and CDR2 YFSETQ. V dropped 3 bases and J dropped 2 bases, with 10 bases sitting between them. For the CDR3, the DNA is TGCGCCAGCAGCTCCCAGGGATCCACAGATACGCAGTATTTT. Amino acid sequence: CASSSQGSTDTQYF.

This clonotype was observed many times. V usage is TRBV18 and J usage is TRBJ2-1, with TRBD2 matching over 8 bases. V dropped 3 bases and J dropped 2; count of bases not matched to a gene: 9. The CDR3 extends over 17 amino acids. Germline assignment: CDR1 KGHSH and CDR2 LQKENI. CDR3 bases: TGTGCCAGCTCACCCAATCGAATAGCGGGAACCTACAATGAGCAGTTCTTC. Translated: CASSPNRIAGTYNEQFF.

The genes are TRBV2 and TRBJ2-7; TRBD2 matches 12 bases. Germline CDR1 and CDR2: SNHLY and FYNNEI. This CDR3 is built from 17 residues. The V gene end was trimmed by 0 bases and the J gene end by 4 bases; junction bases not matched to a gene: 7. The CDR3 spells CASSEATATSGSYEQYF. The DNA of the CDR3 is TGTGCCAGCAGTGAAGCGACTGCGACTAGCGGGAGTTACGAGCAGTACTTC. Supplemented by reference TRBV2 and TRBJ2-7, the full variable domain reads EPEVTQTPSHQVTQMGQEVILRCVPISNHLYFYWYRQILGQKVEFLVSFYNNEISEKSEIFDDQFSVERPDGSNFTLKIRSTKLEDSAMYFCASSEATATSGSYEQYFGPGTRLTVT.